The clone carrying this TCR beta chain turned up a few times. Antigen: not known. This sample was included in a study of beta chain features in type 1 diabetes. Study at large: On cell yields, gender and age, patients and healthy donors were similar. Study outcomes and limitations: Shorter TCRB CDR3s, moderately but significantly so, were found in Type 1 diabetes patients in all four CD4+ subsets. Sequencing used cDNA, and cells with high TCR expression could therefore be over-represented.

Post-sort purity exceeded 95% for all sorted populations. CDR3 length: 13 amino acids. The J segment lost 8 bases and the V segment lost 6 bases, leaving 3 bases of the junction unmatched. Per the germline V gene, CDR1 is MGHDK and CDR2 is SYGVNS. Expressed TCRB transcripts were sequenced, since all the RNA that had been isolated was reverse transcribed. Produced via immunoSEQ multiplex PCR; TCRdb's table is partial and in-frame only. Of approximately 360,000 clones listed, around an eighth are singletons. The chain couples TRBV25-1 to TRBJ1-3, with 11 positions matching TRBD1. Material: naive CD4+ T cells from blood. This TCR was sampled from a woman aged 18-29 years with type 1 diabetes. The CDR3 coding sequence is TGTGCCAGCAGGGGACAGGGGGAGGACACCATATATTTT. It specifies CASRGQGEDTIYF.